A selection of T cell receptor beta chains follows, all from one sample in a study of blood T cells in healthy people across ages. TCRdb recomputed calls from the 5' RACE reads with MiXCR, one row per CDR3 protein. The table has around 780,000 distinct CDR3 sequences, under 30% seen once. A further study also used this sample, focusing on T cells of mothers and their children.

Sequenced sample: blood. The receptors stem from a boy younger than 18 in good health. CDR3s include the opening cysteine and the closing phenylalanine or tryptophan. Fields, in order: V gene, J gene, D gene, clone size, CDR3 DNA, CDR3 protein. D genes are given only for firm matches. Only some rows state a clone size, as once, few, many or a class for expanded clones.

v_gene: TRBV28
j_gene: TRBJ2-1
d_gene: -
abundance: few
CDR3nt: TGTGCCAGCCAAAAAGGGCCTAATGAGCAGTTCTTC
CDR3aa: CASQKGPNEQFF

v_gene: TRBV5-1
j_gene: TRBJ2-3
d_gene: -
abundance: -
CDR3nt: TGCGCCAGCAGCTTGGGGGTAGGAGATACGCAGTATTTT
CDR3aa: CASSLGVGDTQYF

v_gene: TRBV25-1
j_gene: TRBJ2-1
d_gene: TRBD2
abundance: -
CDR3nt: TGTGCCAGCAGAAAAACTAGCGGGGAGCCCTACAATGAGCAGTTCTTC
CDR3aa: CASRKTSGEPYNEQFF

v_gene: TRBV5-1
j_gene: TRBJ2-7
d_gene: -
abundance: -
CDR3nt: TGCGCCAGCAGCCCCGGGGACGGAATCTACGAGCAGTACTTC
CDR3aa: CASSPGDGIYEQYF

v_gene: TRBV7-9
j_gene: TRBJ2-6
d_gene: TRBD2
abundance: -
CDR3nt: TGTGCCAGCCGGGAGGGATCTGGGGCCAACGTCCTGACTTTC
CDR3aa: CASREGSGANVLTF

v_gene: TRBV30
j_gene: TRBJ2-4
d_gene: -
abundance: few
CDR3nt: TGTGCCTGTTCCCCAGGGGCCAAAAACATTCAGTACTTC
CDR3aa: CACSPGAKNIQYF

v_gene: TRBV5-5
j_gene: TRBJ1-4
d_gene: -
abundance: -
CDR3nt: TGTGCCAGCAGCTTCGGTTGGCAGGAAAAACTGTTTTTT
CDR3aa: CASSFGWQEKLFF

v_gene: TRBV5-5
j_gene: TRBJ2-5
d_gene: TRBD2
abundance: few
CDR3nt: TGTGCCAGCAGCTTGCGGGAGGAAGAGACCCAGTACTTC
CDR3aa: CASSLREEETQYF

v_gene: TRBV7-9
j_gene: TRBJ1-2
d_gene: -
abundance: few
CDR3nt: TGTGCCAGCAACTTAGAGGGTTTCTATGGCTACACCTTC
CDR3aa: CASNLEGFYGYTF

v_gene: TRBV3-1
j_gene: TRBJ2-5
d_gene: TRBD2
abundance: -
CDR3nt: TGTGCCAGCCAAGGGCCTAGCGGCCAAGAGACCCAGTACTTC
CDR3aa: CASQGPSGQETQYF

v_gene: TRBV2
j_gene: TRBJ1-4
d_gene: -
abundance: few
CDR3nt: TGTGCCAGCCGATGGGACATACAAAGGGAAAAACTGTTTTTT
CDR3aa: CASRWDIQREKLFF

v_gene: TRBV11-2
j_gene: TRBJ2-1
d_gene: TRBD2
abundance: once
CDR3nt: TGTGCCAGCAGCTTAATCGAACTAGCGGGAGTGAATGAGCAGTTCTTC
CDR3aa: CASSLIELAGVNEQFF

v_gene: TRBV25-1
j_gene: TRBJ2-5
d_gene: TRBD2
abundance: -
CDR3nt: TGTGCCAGCAGTGACACCCCTGGACTAGCGGGAAAGGGGCCCCAAGAGACCCAGTATTTC
CDR3aa: CASSDTPGLAGKGPQETQYF

v_gene: TRBV20-1
j_gene: TRBJ1-1
d_gene: -
abundance: -
CDR3nt: TGCAGTGCTAGGAAAACAGGGCGTACTGAAGCTTTCTTT
CDR3aa: CSARKTGRTEAFF

v_gene: TRBV2
j_gene: TRBJ1-2
d_gene: -
abundance: few
CDR3nt: TGTGCCAGCAGATTTGACAACTATGGCTACACCTTC
CDR3aa: CASRFDNYGYTF

v_gene: TRBV7-9
j_gene: TRBJ2-5
d_gene: -
abundance: -
CDR3nt: TGTGCCAGCAGCTTTTCGAGGCAGACGCAAGAGACCCAGTACTTC
CDR3aa: CASSFSRQTQETQYF

v_gene: TRBV7-9
j_gene: TRBJ1-2
d_gene: -
abundance: -
CDR3nt: TGTGCCAGCAGCCCGTATGGGGGCTACACCTTC
CDR3aa: CASSPYGGYTF

v_gene: TRBV25-1
j_gene: TRBJ2-7
d_gene: -
abundance: -
CDR3nt: TGTGCCAGCAGCTTAAGGTGGCCATCCTACGAGCAGTACTTC
CDR3aa: CASSLRWPSYEQYF

v_gene: TRBV5-1
j_gene: TRBJ2-5
d_gene: TRBD1
abundance: few
CDR3nt: TGCGCCAGCAGCCCGGGACAGGACTGGCAAGAGACCCAGTACTTC
CDR3aa: CASSPGQDWQETQYF

v_gene: TRBV27
j_gene: TRBJ1-2
d_gene: TRBD1
abundance: -
CDR3nt: TGTGCCAGCAGTCCCACAGGGGGCCCCTATGGCTACACCTTC
CDR3aa: CASSPTGGPYGYTF

v_gene: TRBV20-1
j_gene: TRBJ1-2
d_gene: TRBD1
abundance: few
CDR3nt: TGCAGTGCTACGGGACAGGGGGCATCTTACTATGGCTACACCTTC
CDR3aa: CSATGQGASYYGYTF

v_gene: TRBV24-1
j_gene: TRBJ2-1
d_gene: -
abundance: -
CDR3nt: TGTGCCACCAGTGATTTTTCGGGGTCGATGAACAATGAGCAGTTCTTC
CDR3aa: CATSDFSGSMNNEQFF

v_gene: TRBV12-3/TRBV12-4
j_gene: TRBJ1-4
d_gene: -
abundance: many
CDR3nt: TGTGCCAGCCACAACCAAGGGGTCAGGGACGAAAAACTGTTTTTT
CDR3aa: CASHNQGVRDEKLFF

v_gene: TRBV29-1
j_gene: TRBJ1-1
d_gene: TRBD1
abundance: -
CDR3nt: TGCAGCGTTGAAGGCTGGACAGGGGCAAACACTGAAGCTTTCTTT
CDR3aa: CSVEGWTGANTEAFF

v_gene: TRBV11-2
j_gene: TRBJ2-2
d_gene: -
abundance: few
CDR3nt: TGTGCCAACAGCTTAGATGTCGGCGGGGAGCTGTTTTTT
CDR3aa: CANSLDVGGELFF

v_gene: TRBV13
j_gene: TRBJ1-2
d_gene: TRBD1
abundance: few
CDR3nt: TGTGCCAGCAGCCCTGGGACAGGGGCCTTTAACTATGGCTACACCTTC
CDR3aa: CASSPGTGAFNYGYTF

v_gene: TRBV29-1
j_gene: TRBJ1-5
d_gene: -
abundance: -
CDR3nt: TGCAGCGTTGAAGAAGGGGCAGAGCAGCCCCAGCATTTT
CDR3aa: CSVEEGAEQPQHF

v_gene: TRBV5-5
j_gene: TRBJ2-5
d_gene: TRBD2
abundance: few
CDR3nt: TGTGCCAGCAGCTCGGGGAGCGGGGGGGCCGGTAGGACCCAGTACTTC
CDR3aa: CASSSGSGGAGRTQYF

v_gene: TRBV23-1
j_gene: TRBJ2-7
d_gene: -
abundance: -
CDR3nt: TGCGCCAGCAGTCACGCGGGCCTCCTTGGGGAGCAGTACTTC
CDR3aa: CASSHAGLLGEQYF

v_gene: TRBV2
j_gene: TRBJ2-1
d_gene: -
abundance: few
CDR3nt: TGTGCCAGCAGTGAAGGGGGCGCCTACAATGAGCAGTTCTTC
CDR3aa: CASSEGGAYNEQFF

v_gene: TRBV5-1
j_gene: TRBJ2-7
d_gene: TRBD2
abundance: -
CDR3nt: TGCGCCAGCAGAATAGCGGGAGCCTCCTACGAGCAGTACTTC
CDR3aa: CASRIAGASYEQYF

v_gene: TRBV28
j_gene: TRBJ2-4
d_gene: -
abundance: -
CDR3nt: TGTGCCAGCAGTCAAAGGGTAGCCAAAAACATTCAGTACTTC
CDR3aa: CASSQRVAKNIQYF

v_gene: TRBV13
j_gene: TRBJ2-3
d_gene: TRBD1
abundance: -
CDR3nt: TGTGCCAGCCCCATGCAGGGGGCAGCAGATACGCAGTATTTT
CDR3aa: CASPMQGAADTQYF

v_gene: TRBV9
j_gene: TRBJ2-3
d_gene: -
abundance: -
CDR3nt: TGTGCCAGCAGCGAACGGACAGATATGCAGTATTTT
CDR3aa: CASSERTDMQYF

v_gene: TRBV6-6
j_gene: TRBJ1-1
d_gene: TRBD1
abundance: -
CDR3nt: TGTGCCAGCTTGACAGGGGTGAACACTGAAGCTTTCTTT
CDR3aa: CASLTGVNTEAFF

v_gene: TRBV30
j_gene: TRBJ2-6
d_gene: -
abundance: many
CDR3nt: TGTGCCTGGGGCCGGCCAGACTCTGGGGCCAACGTCCTGACTTTC
CDR3aa: CAWGRPDSGANVLTF

v_gene: TRBV20-1
j_gene: TRBJ2-7
d_gene: -
abundance: -
CDR3nt: TGCAGTGCTAGTGAAACACGCCTTTCCTCCTACGAGCAGTACTTC
CDR3aa: CSASETRLSSYEQYF

v_gene: TRBV5-1
j_gene: TRBJ2-7
d_gene: TRBD1
abundance: -
CDR3nt: TGCGCCAGCAGCTACTGGGGACAGGGGGCTATCTACGAGCAGTACTTC
CDR3aa: CASSYWGQGAIYEQYF

v_gene: TRBV12-3/TRBV12-4
j_gene: TRBJ2-2
d_gene: TRBD1
abundance: -
CDR3nt: TGTGCCAGCCACAGGGGGGACACCGGGGAGCTGTTTTTT
CDR3aa: CASHRGDTGELFF

v_gene: TRBV10-3
j_gene: TRBJ1-4
d_gene: TRBD1
abundance: -
CDR3nt: TGTGCCATCAGTGAGAAACAGGGGGCTAATGAAAAACTGTTTTTT
CDR3aa: CAISEKQGANEKLFF

v_gene: TRBV6-1
j_gene: TRBJ1-5
d_gene: -
abundance: once
CDR3nt: TGTGCCAGCAGTCTCCCGGCAGGATCACATAGCAATCAGCCCCAGCATTTT
CDR3aa: CASSLPAGSHSNQPQHF

v_gene: TRBV6-1
j_gene: TRBJ2-7
d_gene: -
abundance: -
CDR3nt: TGTGCCAGCACCCTGACAGGTTCCTACGAGCAGTACTTC
CDR3aa: CASTLTGSYEQYF

v_gene: TRBV10-3
j_gene: TRBJ2-2
d_gene: -
abundance: -
CDR3nt: TGTGCCATCAGAGACAGACTAAACACCGGGGAGCTGTTTTTT
CDR3aa: CAIRDRLNTGELFF

v_gene: TRBV2
j_gene: TRBJ2-2
d_gene: TRBD2
abundance: -
CDR3nt: TGTGCCAGCAGGGGGACTAGCGGGAGCCCCAGGGAGCTGTTTTTT
CDR3aa: CASRGTSGSPRELFF

v_gene: TRBV6-1
j_gene: TRBJ2-7
d_gene: -
abundance: -
CDR3nt: TGTGCCAGCAGTGAAGCGTCGGGGGGCGCCTCCTACGAGCAGTACTTC
CDR3aa: CASSEASGGASYEQYF

v_gene: TRBV6-5
j_gene: TRBJ1-6
d_gene: -
abundance: few
CDR3nt: TGTGCCAGCAGCCTCCAGGGAGGGGAATTCGTGGCCCTCCACTTT
CDR3aa: CASSLQGGEFVALHF

v_gene: TRBV20-1
j_gene: TRBJ2-4
d_gene: TRBD1
abundance: -
CDR3nt: TGCAGTGCTAAAACCGGGACAGGGGTTTTACGGAACATTCAGTACTTC
CDR3aa: CSAKTGTGVLRNIQYF

v_gene: TRBV14
j_gene: TRBJ2-1
d_gene: TRBD2
abundance: -
CDR3nt: TGTGCCAGCAGCCGGAGGCTAGCGGGGTACAATGAGCAGTTCTTC
CDR3aa: CASSRRLAGYNEQFF

v_gene: TRBV5-1
j_gene: TRBJ2-3
d_gene: -
abundance: -
CDR3nt: TGCGCCAGCAGCTTGTTTCTTGCATCTAGCACAGATACGCAGTATTTT
CDR3aa: CASSLFLASSTDTQYF

v_gene: TRBV2
j_gene: TRBJ1-6
d_gene: -
abundance: -
CDR3nt: TGTGCCAGCAGTGAAGAACGGGGCAGGTCACCCCTCCACTTT
CDR3aa: CASSEERGRSPLHF